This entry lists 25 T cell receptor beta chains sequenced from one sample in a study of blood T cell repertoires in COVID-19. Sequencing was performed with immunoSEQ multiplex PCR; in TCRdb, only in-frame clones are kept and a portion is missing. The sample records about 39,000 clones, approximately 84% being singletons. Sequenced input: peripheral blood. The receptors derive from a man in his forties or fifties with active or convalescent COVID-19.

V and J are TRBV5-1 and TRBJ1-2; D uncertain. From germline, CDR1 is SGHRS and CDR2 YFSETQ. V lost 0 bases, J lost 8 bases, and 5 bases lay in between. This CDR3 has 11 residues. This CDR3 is CASSLDRGYTF. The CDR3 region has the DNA TGCGCCAGCAGCTTGGATCGGGGCTACACCTTC.

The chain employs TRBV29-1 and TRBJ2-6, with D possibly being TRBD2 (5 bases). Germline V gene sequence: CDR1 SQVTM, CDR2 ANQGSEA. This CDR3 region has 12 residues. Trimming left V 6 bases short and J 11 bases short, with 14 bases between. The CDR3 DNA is TGCAGCGTCGAGGGAGCCCTGGACGTCCTGACTTTC. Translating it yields CSVEGALDVLTF.

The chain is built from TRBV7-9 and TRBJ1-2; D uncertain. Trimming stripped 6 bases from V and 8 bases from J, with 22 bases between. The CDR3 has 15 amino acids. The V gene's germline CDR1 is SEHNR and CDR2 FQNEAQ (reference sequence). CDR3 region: CASSLTRQDHFGYTF. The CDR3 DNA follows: TGTGCCAGCAGTTTAACCAGACAAGATCATTTCGGCTACACCTTC.

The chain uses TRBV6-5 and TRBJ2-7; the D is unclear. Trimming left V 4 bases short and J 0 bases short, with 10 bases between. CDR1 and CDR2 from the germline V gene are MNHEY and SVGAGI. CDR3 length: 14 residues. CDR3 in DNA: TGTGCCAGCAGTTCTAGATCCCCCTCCTACGAGCAGTACTTC. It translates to CASSSRSPSYEQYF.

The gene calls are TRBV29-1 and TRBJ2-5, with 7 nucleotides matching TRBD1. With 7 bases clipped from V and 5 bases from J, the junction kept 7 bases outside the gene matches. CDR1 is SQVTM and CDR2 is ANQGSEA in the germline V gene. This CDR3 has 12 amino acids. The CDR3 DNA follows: TGCAGCGGGAAAGGGGGCGGGGAGACCCAGTACTTC. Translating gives CSGKGGGETQYF.

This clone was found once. In nucleotides, the CDR3 is TGTGCCAGCAGTGAAATGGAAAGAGGAGGTCAGCCCCAGCATTTT. Residues: CASSEMERGGQPQHF. This chain joins TRBV2 and TRBJ1-5; D not certain. V lost 2 bases and J lost 6, with 14 bases in between. Germline CDR1 is SNHLY and CDR2 is FYNNEI. There are 15 residues in the CDR3.

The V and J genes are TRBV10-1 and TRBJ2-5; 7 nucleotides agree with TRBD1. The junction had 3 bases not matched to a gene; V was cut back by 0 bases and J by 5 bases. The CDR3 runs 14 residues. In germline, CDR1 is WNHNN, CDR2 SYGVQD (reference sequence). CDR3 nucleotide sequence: TGCGCCAGCAGTGAGTCGACAGGGTCGGAGACCCAGTACTTC. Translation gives CASSESTGSETQYF.

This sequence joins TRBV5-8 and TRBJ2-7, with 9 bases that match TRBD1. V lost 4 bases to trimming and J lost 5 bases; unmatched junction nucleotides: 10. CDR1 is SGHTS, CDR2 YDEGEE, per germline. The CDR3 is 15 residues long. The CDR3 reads CASSRTGTGFDEQYF. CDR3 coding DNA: TGTGCCAGCAGCAGGACCGGGACAGGGTTCGACGAGCAGTACTTC.

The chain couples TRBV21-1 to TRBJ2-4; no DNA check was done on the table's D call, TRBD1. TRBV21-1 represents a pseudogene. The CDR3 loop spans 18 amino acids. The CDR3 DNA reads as TGTGCCAGCAGTAAGAGGGGTAGTGGACAGGGGGCCAAAAACATTCAGTACTTC. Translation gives CASSKRGSGQGAKNIQYF.

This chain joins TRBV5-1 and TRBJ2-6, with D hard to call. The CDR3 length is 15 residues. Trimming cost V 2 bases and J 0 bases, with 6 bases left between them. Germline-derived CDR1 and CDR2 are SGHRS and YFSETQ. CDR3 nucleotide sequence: TGCGCCAGCAGCTTCAGGAACTCTGGGGCCAACGTCCTGACTTTC. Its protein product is CASSFRNSGANVLTF.

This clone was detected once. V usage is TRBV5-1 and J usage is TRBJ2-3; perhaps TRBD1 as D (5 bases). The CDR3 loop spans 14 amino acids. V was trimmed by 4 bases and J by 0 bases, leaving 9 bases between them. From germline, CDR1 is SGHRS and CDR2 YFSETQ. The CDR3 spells CASSPDTSTDTQYF. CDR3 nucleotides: TGCGCCAGCAGCCCGGACACTAGCACAGATACGCAGTATTTT.

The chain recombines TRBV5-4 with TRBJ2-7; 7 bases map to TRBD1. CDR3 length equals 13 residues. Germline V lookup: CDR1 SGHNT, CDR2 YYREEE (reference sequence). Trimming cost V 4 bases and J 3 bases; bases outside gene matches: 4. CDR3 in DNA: TGTGCCAGCAGCCCCGACAGGGACTACGAGCAGTACTTC. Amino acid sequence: CASSPDRDYEQYF.

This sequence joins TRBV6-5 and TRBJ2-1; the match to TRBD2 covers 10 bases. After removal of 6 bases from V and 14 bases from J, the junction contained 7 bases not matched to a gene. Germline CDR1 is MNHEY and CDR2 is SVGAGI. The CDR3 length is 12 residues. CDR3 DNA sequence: TGTGCCAGCAGAGCAGCGGGGGGGCGGGAGTTCTTC. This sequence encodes CASRAAGGREFF.

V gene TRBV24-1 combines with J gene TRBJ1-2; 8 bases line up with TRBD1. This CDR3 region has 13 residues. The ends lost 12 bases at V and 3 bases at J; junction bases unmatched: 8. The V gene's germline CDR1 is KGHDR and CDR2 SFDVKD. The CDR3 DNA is TGTGCCCCGGCGGGGACAGGAGACTATGGCTACACCTTC. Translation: CAPAGTGDYGYTF.

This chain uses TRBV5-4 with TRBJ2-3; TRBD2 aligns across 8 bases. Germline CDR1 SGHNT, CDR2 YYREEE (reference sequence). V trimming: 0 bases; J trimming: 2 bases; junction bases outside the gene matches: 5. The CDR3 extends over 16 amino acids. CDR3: CASSLDGGDITDTQYF. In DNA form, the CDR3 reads TGTGCCAGCAGCTTGGACGGGGGGGATATCACAGATACGCAGTATTTT.

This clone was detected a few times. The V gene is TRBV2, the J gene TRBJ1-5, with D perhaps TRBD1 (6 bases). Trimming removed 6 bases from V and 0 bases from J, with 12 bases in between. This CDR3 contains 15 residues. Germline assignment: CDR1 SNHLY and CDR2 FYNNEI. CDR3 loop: CASRGIQGSNQPQHF. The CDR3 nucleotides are TGTGCCAGCAGGGGGATACAGGGTAGCAATCAGCCCCAGCATTTT.

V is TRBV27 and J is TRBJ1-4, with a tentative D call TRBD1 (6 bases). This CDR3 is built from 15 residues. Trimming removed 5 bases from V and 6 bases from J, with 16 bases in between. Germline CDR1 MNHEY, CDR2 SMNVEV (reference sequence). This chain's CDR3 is CASSTTVGTHEKLFF. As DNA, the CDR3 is TGTGCCAGCAGTACCACAGTTGGGACACATGAAAAACTGTTTTTT.

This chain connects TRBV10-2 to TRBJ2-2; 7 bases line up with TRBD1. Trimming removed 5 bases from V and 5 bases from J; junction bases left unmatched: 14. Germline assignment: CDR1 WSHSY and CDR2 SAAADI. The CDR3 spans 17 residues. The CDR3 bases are TGCGCCAGCAGTCAAGAAATAGACAGGGTGATAACCGGGGAGCTGTTTTTT. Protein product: CASSQEIDRVITGELFF.

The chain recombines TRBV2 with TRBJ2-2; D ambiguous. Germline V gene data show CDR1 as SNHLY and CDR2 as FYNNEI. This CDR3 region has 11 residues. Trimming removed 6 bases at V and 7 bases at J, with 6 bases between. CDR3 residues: CASSPFGELFF. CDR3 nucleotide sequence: TGTGCCAGCAGCCCCTTCGGGGAGCTGTTTTTT.

The CDR3 region is CASSKPGRKYEQYF. CDR3 nucleotides: TGTGCCAGCAGCAAACCAGGGCGGAAGTACGAGCAGTACTTC. This sequence joins TRBV21-1 and TRBJ2-7; whether TRBD1, the table's D call, matches the DNA was not checked. TRBV21-1 is flagged as a pseudogene. The CDR3 has 14 amino acids.

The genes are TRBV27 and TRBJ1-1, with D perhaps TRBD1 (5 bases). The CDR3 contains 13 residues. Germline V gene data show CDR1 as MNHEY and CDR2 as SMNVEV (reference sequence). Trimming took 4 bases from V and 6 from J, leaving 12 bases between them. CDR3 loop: CASSSGFGAEAFF. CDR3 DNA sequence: TGTGCCAGCAGTTCAGGGTTTGGTGCTGAAGCTTTCTTT.

The CDR3 DNA sequence: TGTGCCAGTAGTAGGGACAGCTACGAGCAGTACTTC. Protein sequence: CASSRDSYEQYF. This chain links TRBV19 with TRBJ2-7; TRBD1 matches at 7 bases. After removal of 4 bases from V and 3 bases from J, the junction contained 0 bases not matched to a gene. Per the germline V gene, CDR1 is LNHDA and CDR2 is SQIVND (reference sequence). The CDR3 spans 12 residues.

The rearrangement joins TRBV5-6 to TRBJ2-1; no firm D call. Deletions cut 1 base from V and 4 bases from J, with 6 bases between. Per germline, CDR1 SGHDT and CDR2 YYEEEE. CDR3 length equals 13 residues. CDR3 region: CASSLLQYNEQFF. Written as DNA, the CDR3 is TGTGCCAGCAGCTTGCTCCAGTACAATGAGCAGTTCTTC. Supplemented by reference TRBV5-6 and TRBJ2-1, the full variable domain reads DAGVTQSPTHLIKTRGQQVTLRCSPKSGHDTVSWYQQALGQGPQFIFQYYEEEERQRGNFPDRFSGHQFPNYSSELNVNALLLGDSALYLCASSLLQYNEQFFGPGTRLTVL.

The CDR3 nucleotides are TGTGCCAGCAGCCGGGACAGGGAGAACTATGGCTACACCTTC. Its protein is CASSRDRENYGYTF. The V gene is TRBV6-5, the J gene TRBJ1-2; 9 bases fit TRBD1. Trimming cost V 6 bases and J 2 bases; bases outside gene matches: 4. The CDR3 consists of 14 residues. Per germline, CDR1 MNHEY and CDR2 SVGAGI.

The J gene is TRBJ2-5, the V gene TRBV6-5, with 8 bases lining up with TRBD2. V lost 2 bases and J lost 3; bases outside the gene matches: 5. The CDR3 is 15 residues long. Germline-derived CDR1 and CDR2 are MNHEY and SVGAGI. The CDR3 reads CASSYGGGPKETQYF. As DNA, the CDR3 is TGTGCCAGCAGTTACGGCGGGGGGCCAAAAGAGACCCAGTACTTC.